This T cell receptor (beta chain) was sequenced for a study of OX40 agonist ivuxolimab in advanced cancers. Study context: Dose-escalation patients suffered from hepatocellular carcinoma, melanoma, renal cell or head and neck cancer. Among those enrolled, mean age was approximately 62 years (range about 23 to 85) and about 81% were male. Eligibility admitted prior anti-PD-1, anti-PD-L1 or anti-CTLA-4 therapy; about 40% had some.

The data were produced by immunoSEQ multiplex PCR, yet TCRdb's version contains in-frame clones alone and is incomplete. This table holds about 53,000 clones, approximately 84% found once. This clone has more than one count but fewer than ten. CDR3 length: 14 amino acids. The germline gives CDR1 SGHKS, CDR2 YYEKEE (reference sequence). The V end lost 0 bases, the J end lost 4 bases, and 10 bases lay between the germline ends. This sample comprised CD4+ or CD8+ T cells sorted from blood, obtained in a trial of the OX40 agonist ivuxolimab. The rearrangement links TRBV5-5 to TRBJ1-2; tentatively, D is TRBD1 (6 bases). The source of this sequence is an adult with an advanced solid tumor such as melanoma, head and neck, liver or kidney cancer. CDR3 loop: CASSLEGQIYGYTF. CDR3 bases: TGTGCCAGCAGCTTGGAAGGACAGATCTATGGCTACACCTTC.